This T cell receptor (beta chain) is from a study of response to subunit inactivated influenza vaccine. Via MiXCR, TCRdb re-called the RT-PCR reads, giving one row per CDR3 protein. The sample has under 800,000 distinct CDR3 sequences, approximately 15% seen once. On this clonotype: The antigen is undetermined.

V was clipped by 4 bases and J by 4 bases; unmatched bases: 14. The CDR3 is 17 amino acids. Germline-derived CDR1 and CDR2 are MGHRA and YSYEKL. Findings of the study overall: A suggestion made by the authors is that each seasonal influenza vaccination recruits few new T cells.

Sample: PBMCs from blood, taken 14 to 15 days before vaccination. The TCR originated in a man aged 50-59 years who received an inactivated influenza vaccine. The genes are TRBV4-1 and TRBJ2-3, with 7 bases aligning to TRBD2. The CDR3 DNA is TGCGCCAGCAGCCTCGGGCTAGCAGCGGGGAGTGCAGATACGCAGTATTTT. Translating it yields CASSLGLAAGSADTQYF.